The 20 T cell receptor beta chains below all came from one sample that was sequenced in a study of shared clonotypes between healthy human individuals. Clones were sequenced by immunoSEQ multiplex PCR, and TCRdb holds only the in-frame ones, with some missing. The table shows 950,000 to 1,300,000 clones, with roughly 75% occurring only once. Material: memory CD4+ T cells sorted from blood. Subset denoted: CD45RA-negative fraction. The receptors here all came from a man between 18 and 29 years old in good health.

The table lists this clone with a few counts. CDR3 residues: CASSPPGQGSYEQYF. DNA of the CDR3: TGTGCCAGCAGCCCCCCGGGACAGGGGTCCTACGAGCAGTACTTC. The chain has TRBV28 and TRBJ2-7, with TRBD1 matching 10 bases. Germline V CDR1 and CDR2: MDHEN, SYDVKM. The CDR3 sequence is 15 residues long. V dropped 6 bases and J dropped 1; count of bases not matched to a gene: 6.

In this sample, this clone turned up once. The chain has TRBV7-2 and TRBJ2-7, with D perhaps TRBD2 (5 bases). The CDR3 runs 12 residues. Germline V gene data show CDR1 as SGHTA and CDR2 as FQGNSA. V dropped 3 bases and J dropped 6 bases, with 9 bases sitting between them. The CDR3 DNA is TGTGCCAGCAGCTTCAGAGGGCGCGAGCAGTACTTC. Protein product: CASSFRGREQYF.

In this sample, this clone turned up a few times. This same CDR3 is encoded by further DNA sequences in the sample. This chain links TRBV5-4 with TRBJ2-3; possible D gene TRBD2, 6 bases. V lost 0 bases to trimming and J lost 3 bases, with 8 bases between them. The CDR3 length is 14 residues. From germline, CDR1 is SGHNT and CDR2 YYREEE (reference sequence). The CDR3 sequence is CASSLGSGTDTQYF. Here the CDR3 DNA reads TGTGCCAGCAGCTTGGGTAGCGGAACAGATACGCAGTATTTT.

CDR3: CASSLVGWMGYEQYF. CDR3 sequence (DNA): TGTGCCAGCAGCTTAGTAGGTTGGATGGGGTACGAGCAGTACTTC. The chain uses TRBV7-2 and TRBJ2-7, with unresolved D. The CDR3 contains 15 residues. Deletions cut 1 base from V and 4 bases from J, with 14 bases between. Germline CDR1 reads SGHTA; CDR2 reads FQGNSA.

This rearrangement joins TRBV28 to TRBJ1-5, with D possibly TRBD1 on 6 matching bases. The germline V and J ends were trimmed by 6 bases and 7 bases, with 13 bases remaining between them. The CDR3 is 13 residues long. CDR1 MDHEN and CDR2 SYDVKM come from the germline V gene. The CDR3 protein is CASSIGGPQPQHF. In DNA, the CDR3 is TGTGCCAGCAGCATCGGGGGGCCCCAGCCCCAGCATTTT.

On this clone itself: The same CDR3 is also encoded by other DNA sequences in this sample. The chain uses TRBV6-5 and TRBJ2-5; TRBD2 matches 14 bases. Looked up from germline, CDR1 is MNHEY and CDR2 is SVGAGI. V shed 6 bases, J shed 4 bases, and the junction held 4 bases outside the gene matches. This CDR3 is built from 15 residues. CDR3 DNA: TGTGCCAGCAGAAGACTAGCGGGGGGGGGAGAGACCCAGTACTTC. It encodes CASRRLAGGGETQYF.

This clone has only a few counts. The CDR3 sequence is CASSPREASYGYTF. CDR3 coding DNA: TGTGCCAGCAGCCCTAGAGAGGCTTCCTATGGCTACACCTTC. This rearrangement joins TRBV11-2 to TRBJ1-2; unclear D gene. V was shortened by 5 bases and J by 4 bases, with 14 bases between the two germline ends. Per germline, CDR1 SGHAT and CDR2 FQNNGV. The CDR3 extends over 14 amino acids.

As to this clone: The same CDR3 can be traced to other DNA sequences in this sample. In nucleotides, the CDR3 is TGCGCCAGCAGCTTGTGGGACAGGGGAACTGAAGCTTTCTTT. This translates into CASSLWDRGTEAFF. The V and J genes are TRBV5-1 and TRBJ1-1, with 10 bases identical to TRBD1. CDR1 and CDR2 from the germline V gene are SGHRS and YFSETQ. The V gene end was trimmed by 1 base and the J gene end by 5 bases; junction bases not matched to a gene: 2. The CDR3 length is 14 residues.

The rearrangement links TRBV7-2 to TRBJ2-3; 7 positions agree with TRBD1. J lost 5 bases, V lost 5 bases, and 10 bases had no gene match. Germline CDR1 reads SGHTA; CDR2 reads FQGNSA. The length of the CDR3 is 15 residues. CDR3 region: CASSALQGKLDTQYF. The CDR3 DNA reads TGTGCCAGCAGCGCCTTACAGGGGAAATTAGATACGCAGTATTTT.

V usage is TRBV15 and J usage is TRBJ1-5; TRBD1 is a possible D gene (6 bases). The CDR3 spans 17 residues. Looked up from germline, CDR1 is LNHNV and CDR2 is YYDKDF (reference sequence). Trimming removed 2 bases at V and 1 base at J, with 15 bases between. The CDR3 coding sequence is TGTGCCACCAGCAGATCTCCAGGGGTGGAGAGCAATCAGCCCCAGCATTTT. Its protein is CATSRSPGVESNQPQHF.

The chain combines TRBV15 with TRBJ2-7; 10 bases are shared with TRBD1. CDR1 is LNHNV and CDR2 is YYDKDF in the germline V gene (reference sequence). With V trimmed by 1 base and J by 7 bases, 7 bases remained unmatched. The CDR3 is 15 amino acids. This chain's CDR3 is CATSRVGTGAGEQYF. As DNA, the CDR3 is TGTGCCACCAGCAGAGTGGGGACAGGGGCGGGGGAGCAGTACTTC.

The chain carries TRBV25-1 and TRBJ1-4; no clear D. The germline V and J ends were trimmed by 1 base and 8 bases, with 14 bases remaining between them. CDR1 and CDR2 from the germline V gene are MGHDK and SYGVNS. The CDR3 runs to 15 residues. DNA for the CDR3: TGTGCCAGCAGTGAATCAAGAAAGTTGAGGGAAAAACTGTTTTTT. Amino acids: CASSESRKLREKLFF.

The chain combines TRBV7-9 with TRBJ2-3, with no clear D. The CDR3 length is 13 residues. With 8 bases removed from V and 6 bases from J, the gap between germline ends came to 15 bases. Per germline, CDR1 SEHNR and CDR2 FQNEAQ (reference sequence). The CDR3 region has the DNA TGTGCCAGCCTCTCGGGTCTTGGGGATACGCAGTATTTT. Protein sequence: CASLSGLGDTQYF.

CDR3 DNA: TGTGCCATCAGTGAAATGGGCGGCTACGAGCAGTACTTC. The encoded protein is CAISEMGGYEQYF. The rearrangement links TRBV10-3 to TRBJ2-7; no reliable D call. V lost 3 bases to trimming and J lost 3 bases, with 9 bases between them. The germline V gene encodes CDR1 ENHRY and CDR2 SYGVKD. This CDR3 comprises 13 residues.

This clone was seen many times. The J gene is TRBJ2-2, the V gene TRBV7-9; 10 bases agree with TRBD1. The junction had 10 bases not matched to a gene; V was cut back by 2 bases and J by 13 bases. This CDR3 comprises 15 residues. The germline V gene encodes CDR1 SEHNR and CDR2 FQNEAQ (reference sequence). The CDR3 nucleotides are TGTGCCAGCAGCTTACGACAGGGGGCGACGATTCGGCTGTTTTTT. This encodes CASSLRQGATIRLFF.

This chain links TRBV30 with TRBJ1-3, with 9 bases identical to TRBD1. The CDR3 has 15 residues. J gave up 3 bases and V 0 bases, and 3 bases lay outside the gene matches. Germline CDR1 and CDR2: GTSNPN and SVGIG (reference sequence). The CDR3 bases are TGTGCCTGGAGTGTTGGGACAGGGAGTGGAAACACCATATATTTT. Translation gives CAWSVGTGSGNTIYF. The variable domain in full, completed from reference TRBV30 and TRBJ1-3, reads SQTIHQWPATLVQPVGSPLSLECTVEGTSNPNLYWYRQAAGRGLQLLFYSVGIGQISSEVPQNLSASRPQDRQFILSSKKLLLSDSGFYLCAWSVGTGSGNTIYFGEGSWLTVV.

The chain joins TRBV27 to TRBJ1-1, with a possible D match to TRBD1 (5 bases). The V end lost 8 bases, the J end lost 6 bases, and 13 bases lay between the germline ends. This CDR3 has 12 amino acids. Germline lookup yields CDR1 MNHEY and CDR2 SMNVEV (reference sequence). The CDR3 loop reads CASLGGMSEAFF. The CDR3 DNA reads as TGTGCCAGCCTCGGGGGGATGTCTGAAGCTTTCTTT.

This sequence joins TRBV10-3 and TRBJ2-7; D call uncertain. Between the trimmed V and J ends, which lost 10 bases and 3 bases, there was a span of 16 bases. The germline gives CDR1 ENHRY, CDR2 SYGVKD. The length of the CDR3 is 13 residues. The CDR3 region is CATSGPVNYEQYF. The CDR3 region has the DNA TGTGCCACCTCAGGACCAGTAAACTACGAGCAGTACTTC.

The chain carries TRBV5-4 and TRBJ2-5; D tentatively fits TRBD1 or TRBD2 (5 bases each). CDR1 and CDR2 from the germline V gene are SGHNT and YYREEE (reference sequence). The length of the CDR3 is 15 residues. V lost 0 bases, J lost 5 bases, and 14 bases lay in between. Here the CDR3 reads CASSLGGTSQETQYF. The DNA for the CDR3 is TGTGCCAGCAGCTTGGGGGGGACCTCCCAGGAGACCCAGTACTTC.

This chain uses TRBV10-3 with TRBJ2-7; TRBD1 or TRBD2 may be the D gene (5 bases each). CDR1 and CDR2 from the germline V gene are ENHRY and SYGVKD. V was shortened by 10 bases and J by 6 bases, with 19 bases between the two germline ends. The CDR3 extends over 13 amino acids. The CDR3 coding sequence is TGTGCCAACCGGGCCCAGGGTGGGGGCGAGCAGTACTTC. Protein sequence: CANRAQGGGEQYF.